The 21 T cell receptor beta chains in this list originate from one sample, sequenced in a study of cytotoxic CD8 clonotypes in ibrutinib-treated CLL. Sequenced by immunoSEQ multiplex PCR; TCRdb stores in-frame clones only, minus some. The sample comprises around 150,000 clones, more than 70% of which are singletons, and 7.5% to 9% rests with the top ten. The sequences come from PBMCs, collected after 36 months of ibrutinib treatment. The source is a human donor with chronic lymphocytic leukemia.

The chain employs TRBV10-3 and TRBJ1-5; 8 positions agree with TRBD1. The CDR3 contains 15 residues. Trimming at V came to 10 bases and at J to 0 bases, leaving 8 bases not matched to a gene. In germline, CDR1 is ENHRY, CDR2 SYGVKD. The CDR3: CASRSGGSSNQPQHF. CDR3 bases: TGTGCCAGCAGATCAGGGGGCAGTAGCAATCAGCCCCAGCATTTT.

The CDR3 protein is CASSFRGTETQYF. CDR3 nucleotides: TGCGCCAGCAGCTTCCGGGGTACGGAGACCCAGTACTTC. The chain employs TRBV5-1 and TRBJ2-5, with a weak D call TRBD2 (5 bases). Trimming removed 2 bases from V and 5 bases from J, with 10 bases in between. Germline V lookup: CDR1 SGHRS, CDR2 YFSETQ. The CDR3 sequence is 13 residues long.

V usage is TRBV7-6 and J usage is TRBJ2-7; D tentatively reads TRBD1 or TRBD2 (6 bases each). Germline V gene lookup returns CDR1 SGHVS and CDR2 FNYEAQ. Trimming shortened V by 1 base and J by 3 bases, and 13 bases separated the two germline ends. This CDR3 region has 15 residues. CDR3 loop: CASSLGRGLVYEQYF. The CDR3 DNA reads TGTGCCAGCAGCTTAGGTCGGGGGCTAGTCTACGAGCAGTACTTC.

The chain has TRBV6-6 and TRBJ2-3; the D gene is possibly TRBD1 (6 bases). The ends were cut back, 2 bases at V and 7 bases at J, with 16 bases in the middle. The CDR3 extends over 15 amino acids. The germline gives CDR1 MNHNY, CDR2 SVGAGI (reference sequence). As DNA, the CDR3 is TGTGCCAGCAGTTACAGAGTGGGGGCTTGGCATACGCAGTATTTT. Translation: CASSYRVGAWHTQYF.

The V gene is TRBV5-1, the J gene TRBJ1-4; D may be TRBD1 (6 bases). The germline V and J ends were trimmed by 0 bases and 5 bases, with 17 bases remaining between them. The CDR3 consists of 17 residues. Per the germline V gene, CDR1 is SGHRS and CDR2 is YFSETQ. The CDR3 reads CASSLDRVLRINEKLFF. The CDR3 DNA reads as TGCGCCAGCAGCTTGGACAGGGTACTTCGGATAAATGAAAAACTGTTTTTT. The variable domain in full, completed from reference TRBV5-1 and TRBJ1-4, reads KAGVTQTPRYLIKTRGQQVTLSCSPISGHRSVSWYQQTPGQGLQFLFEYFSETQRNKGNFPGRFSGRQFSNSRSEMNVSTLELGDSALYLCASSLDRVLRINEKLFFGSGTQLSVL.

The chain links TRBV5-1 to TRBJ2-7; 7 nucleotides match TRBD2. CDR3 length: 15 residues. V gave up 5 bases and J gave up 5 bases; unmatched junction bases: 13. Germline V gene sequence: CDR1 SGHRS, CDR2 YFSETQ. CDR3 DNA sequence: TGCGCCAGCAGTTTGCACTCCAGACTAGCCGACGAGCAGTACTTC. Translation: CASSLHSRLADEQYF.

V gene TRBV5-5 combines with J gene TRBJ1-6; TRBD1 matches 10 bases. The V and J ends lost 4 bases and 10 bases, in that order; junction bases with no gene match: 2. The germline V gene has CDR1 SGHKS and CDR2 YYEKEE (reference sequence). The CDR3 has 13 residues. CDR3 DNA: TGTGCCAGCAGCCGGGACAGGGGATCACCCCTCCACTTT. Protein product: CASSRDRGSPLHF.

This clone turned up a few times. The chain carries TRBV30 and TRBJ1-2; a possible D gene is TRBD1 (5 bases). The V end lost 5 bases, the J end lost 2 bases, and 27 bases lay between the germline ends. This CDR3 is built from 18 residues. In germline, CDR1 is GTSNPN, CDR2 SVGIG (reference sequence). In DNA form, the CDR3 reads TGTGCCTGGGTCGTCCCCGGGACCGATCCCCCTCGGAACTATGGCTACACCTTC. Translation gives CAWVVPGTDPPRNYGYTF.

Only one count was recorded for this clone. The genes are TRBV18 and TRBJ1-3; D not resolved. Germline V CDR1 and CDR2: KGHSH, LQKENI. V lost 1 base, J lost 0 bases, and 13 bases lay in between. This CDR3 has 17 amino acids. In DNA, the CDR3 is TGTGCCAGCTCACCACGTAGGATTGGGAGCTCTGGAAACACCATATATTTT. It specifies CASSPRRIGSSGNTIYF.

The chain joins TRBV7-8 to TRBJ2-1, with 9 bases aligning to TRBD2. V dropped 0 bases and J dropped 6; count of bases not matched to a gene: 6. This CDR3 has 16 residues. Germline V gene data show CDR1 as SGHVS and CDR2 as FQNEAQ. CDR3 sequence (DNA): TGTGCCAGCAGCTTAGCGCAGCGGGGGGTCGGCAATGAGCAGTTCTTC. Amino acid sequence: CASSLAQRGVGNEQFF.

The chain recombines TRBV6-1 with TRBJ1-2; D is possibly TRBD1 (5 bases). The V end was cut by 5 bases, the J end by 3 bases, with 13 bases between. Germline values: CDR1 MNHNS, CDR2 SASEGT. The CDR3 runs 14 residues. CDR3 sequence reads: CASSFGTSDYGYTF. The DNA for the CDR3 is TGTGCCAGCAGTTTCGGGACGTCGGACTATGGCTACACCTTC.

The gene calls are TRBV11-2 and TRBJ2-5; D is tentatively TRBD1 or TRBD2 (6 bases each). V lost 6 bases to trimming and J lost 1 base, with 15 bases between them. Per the germline V gene, CDR1 is SGHAT and CDR2 is FQNNGV. The CDR3 spans 15 residues. CDR3 coding DNA: TGTGCCAGCAGTCGGGCGGGGACACCCCAAGAGACCCAGTACTTC. Translated, it gives CASSRAGTPQETQYF.

The chain carries TRBV15 and TRBJ1-5; maybe TRBD1 (5 bases). This CDR3 is built from 19 residues. Germline CDR1 is LNHNV and CDR2 is YYDKDF (reference sequence). The V end was cut by 1 base, the J end by 0 bases, with 19 bases between. CDR3 in DNA: TGTGCCACCAGCAGAGGTCTCCCCGACGGGGACTATAGCAATCAGCCCCAGCATTTT. It yields the protein CATSRGLPDGDYSNQPQHF.

The chain carries TRBV2 and TRBJ2-3, with 9 nucleotides matching TRBD2. V shed 8 bases, J shed 1 base, and the junction held 4 bases outside the gene matches. The CDR3 extends over 14 amino acids. Germline V gives CDR1 SNHLY, CDR2 FYNNEI. This CDR3 reads CASQRLAGTDTQYF. The CDR3 nucleotides are TGTGCCAGCCAGCGACTAGCGGGCACAGATACGCAGTATTTT. Variable domain in full (rest from reference TRBV2 and TRBJ2-3): EPEVTQTPSHQVTQMGQEVILRCVPISNHLYFYWYRQILGQKVEFLVSFYNNEISEKSEIFDDQFSVERPDGSNFTLKIRSTKLEDSAMYFCASQRLAGTDTQYFGPGTRLTVL.

The chain employs TRBV30 and TRBJ1-1; D is ambiguous. V lost 0 bases to trimming and J lost 2 bases, with 16 bases between them. This CDR3 contains 16 residues. Germline V CDR1 and CDR2: GTSNPN, SVGIG (reference sequence). The CDR3 bases are TGTGCCTGGAGTGTAGGTACCCGCAGAGGTAACACTGAAGCTTTCTTT. Its protein is CAWSVGTRRGNTEAFF. The full variable domain, in which reference TRBV30 and TRBJ1-1 provide the parts outside the CDR3, is SQTIHQWPATLVQPVGSPLSLECTVEGTSNPNLYWYRQAAGRGLQLLFYSVGIGQISSEVPQNLSASRPQDRQFILSSKKLLLSDSGFYLCAWSVGTRRGNTEAFFGQGTRLTVV.

This sequence joins TRBV28 and TRBJ1-4; 7 bases are a match to TRBD1. J lost 7 bases, V lost 5 bases, and 4 bases had no gene match. Germline loops: CDR1 MDHEN, CDR2 SYDVKM. This CDR3 region has 13 residues. CDR3 DNA sequence: TGTGCCAGCAGTCAAGGGGGCCCTGAAAAACTGTTTTTT. As protein: CASSQGGPEKLFF. Using reference TRBV28 and TRBJ1-4 for the parts outside the CDR3, the full variable domain is DVKVTQSSRYLVKRTGEKVFLECVQDMDHENMFWYRQDPGLGLRLIYFSYDVKMKEKGDIPEGYSVSREKKERFSLILESASTNQTSMYLCASSQGGPEKLFFGSGTQLSVL.

This chain joins TRBV19 and TRBJ1-1, with TRBD1 matching over 7 bases. The V gene's germline CDR1 is LNHDA and CDR2 SQIVND (reference sequence). V shed 4 bases, J shed 1 base, and the junction held 6 bases outside the gene matches. The CDR3 length is 15 residues. CDR3 protein: CASSTTGVRNTEAFF. For the CDR3, the DNA is TGTGCCAGTAGTACTACAGGGGTTCGGAACACTGAAGCTTTCTTT. Full variable domain (missing parts from reference TRBV19 and TRBJ1-1): DGGITQSPKYLFRKEGQNVTLSCEQNLNHDAMYWYRQDPGQGLRLIYYSQIVNDFQKGDIAEGYSVSREKKESFPLTVTSAQKNPTAFYLCASSTTGVRNTEAFFGQGTRLTVV.

The chain employs TRBV6-5 and TRBJ2-3, with 9 bases aligning to TRBD2. The germline CDR1 and CDR2 sequences are MNHEY and SVGAGI. This CDR3 has 14 residues. V shed 5 bases and J 5 bases; nucleotides not matched to a gene: 5. The CDR3 sequence is CASSLGLAGDTQYF. DNA of the CDR3: TGTGCCAGCAGTCTGGGACTAGCTGGAGATACGCAGTATTTT.

V is TRBV6-5 and J is TRBJ1-4; D is unclear. V dropped 2 bases and J dropped 8 bases, with 9 bases sitting between them. CDR1 and CDR2 from the germline V gene are MNHEY and SVGAGI. CDR3 length: 13 amino acids. CDR3 protein: CASSYTRSEKLFF. DNA of the CDR3: TGTGCCAGCAGTTACACCAGGAGCGAAAAACTGTTTTTT.

This clone has more than one count but fewer than ten. This rearrangement joins TRBV19 to TRBJ1-6; D call uncertain. This CDR3 has 12 residues. Trimming cost V 4 bases and J 8 bases, with 6 bases left between them. Germline lookup yields CDR1 LNHDA and CDR2 SQIVND (reference sequence). The CDR3 region has the DNA TGTGCCAGTAGTAGGCTGGATTCACCCCTCCACTTT. Translated: CASSRLDSPLHF.

V gene TRBV4-2 combines with J gene TRBJ1-3; D is ambiguous. The V end was cut by 0 bases, the J end by 0 bases, with 6 bases between. This CDR3 contains 15 residues. Germline values: CDR1 LGHNA, CDR2 YNFKEQ. CDR3 DNA sequence: TGTGCCAGCAGCCAAGATCATAGCTCTGGAAACACCATATATTTT. Translated: CASSQDHSSGNTIYF.